This entry concerns a single T cell receptor (beta chain). Its antigen remains unknown. One end of the junction is discordant with germline, which a read error may explain. Total RNA amounting to about 520 ng was the source from which TCR beta cDNA was made with a constant-region primer. Libraries for TCR beta were built through three nested multiplex PCR rounds, which together made up a slightly modified ARM-PCR procedure. TRBV1-TRBV30 forward primers paired with a C-beta reverse primer were used in the first two PCR rounds, which ran approximately 10 cycles each. Via MiXCR, TCRdb re-called the multiplex PCR reads, giving one row per CDR3 protein. Among more than 85,000 distinct CDR3 sequences listed, roughly 80% were seen once. This entry comes from a study of tumor-infiltrating lymphocytes in primary liver carcinoma. In the study overall: Tumors were staged T1-T3 N0M0 and measured 4.2 to 10 cm across. Samples returned roughly 3.65 to 7.5 million productive TCRbeta reads each. Read depth did not differ significantly between tissue types. Findings and caveats of the study: It was observed that only about 8-25% of the top clones appeared in every one of the five tumor regions. Against blood, tumors held a significantly higher top-250-clone fraction (p = 0.039).

Unsorted bulk tissue, roughly 20-33 mg of it, served as the source for co-extraction of RNA and DNA. Germline CDR1 SGHDN, CDR2 FVKESK. The CDR3 spans 13 residues. Sequenced input: liver tumor tissue from sampling region 3. Stated subset: tumor region T3, left-lateral pole. The chain is built from TRBV14 and TRBJ2-7; D is possibly TRBD1 (5 bases). The source of this sequence is a man in his forties with primary liver carcinoma and hepatitis B virus infection. The chain's CDR3 is CANSQVDRYEQYF. The CDR3 nucleotides are TGTGCCAACAGCCAGGTCGACAGATACGAGCAGTACTTC.